The TCR beta chain under discussion was sequenced for a study of T cells in Graves' hyperthyroidism and ophthalmopathy. Study-wide findings and caveats: In the blood, most expanded thyroid clonotypes above 0.001 appeared as well.

The CDR3 loop spans 11 amino acids. V lost 5 bases to trimming and J lost 9 bases, with 10 bases between them. Germline V gene sequence: CDR1 MNHNS, CDR2 SASEGT. Amplification of TCR beta CDR3 regions was performed using RNA transcripts as template. HTBI primers were used for first-round RT-PCR of the TCR CDR3. Each CDR3 protein is one row after TCRdb ran MiXCR on the multiplex PCR reads. The sample lists around 380,000 distinct CDR3 sequences, roughly 14% seen once, with around 20% in the top ten. This clonotype was picked up many times. Its antigen is currently unknown. Ahead of any ophthalmopathy symptoms, the blood sample was obtained at the first diagnosis of hyperthyroidism.

This sequence was found in a man younger than 40 with Graves' hyperthyroidism that later progressed to Graves' ophthalmopathy. The specimen was blood. The chain is built from TRBV6-1 and TRBJ1-2, with D maybe TRBD1 (5 bases). The CDR3 sequence: CASSSGGSYTF. As DNA, the CDR3 is TGTGCCAGCAGTTCGGGGGGTAGCTACACCTTC.